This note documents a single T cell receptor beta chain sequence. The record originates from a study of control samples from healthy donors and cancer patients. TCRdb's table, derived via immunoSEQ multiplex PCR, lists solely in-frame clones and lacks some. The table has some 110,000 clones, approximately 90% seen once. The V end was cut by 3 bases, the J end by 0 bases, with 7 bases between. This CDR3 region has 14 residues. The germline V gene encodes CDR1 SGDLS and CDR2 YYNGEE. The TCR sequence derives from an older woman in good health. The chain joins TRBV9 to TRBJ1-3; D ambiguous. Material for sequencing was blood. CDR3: CASSGDLSGNTIYF. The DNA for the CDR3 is TGTGCCAGCAGCGGGGATCTCTCTGGAAACACCATATATTTT.